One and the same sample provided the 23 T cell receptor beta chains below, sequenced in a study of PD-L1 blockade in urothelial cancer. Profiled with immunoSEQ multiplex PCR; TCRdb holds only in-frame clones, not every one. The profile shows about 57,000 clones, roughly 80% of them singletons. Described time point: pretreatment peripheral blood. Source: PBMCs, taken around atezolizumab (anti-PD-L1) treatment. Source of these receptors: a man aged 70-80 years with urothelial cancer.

The CDR3 sequence is CASAQSSVPPPNEQFF. The CDR3 DNA is TGTGCTAGTGCCCAAAGTTCGGTTCCCCCCCCCAATGAGCAGTTCTTC. The chain combines TRBV12-5 with TRBJ2-1; no clear D gene. The germline gives CDR1 LGHNT, CDR2 FRNRAP. The CDR3 has 16 residues. V lost 7 bases to trimming and J lost 6 bases, with 22 bases between them.

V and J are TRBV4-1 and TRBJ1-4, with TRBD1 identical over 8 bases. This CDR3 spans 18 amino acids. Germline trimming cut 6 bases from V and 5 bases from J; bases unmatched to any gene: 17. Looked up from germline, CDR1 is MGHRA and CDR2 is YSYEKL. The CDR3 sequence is CASRPSTGVGAYNEKLFF. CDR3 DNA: TGCGCCAGCAGACCTTCGACAGGGGTTGGGGCCTACAATGAAAAACTGTTTTTT.

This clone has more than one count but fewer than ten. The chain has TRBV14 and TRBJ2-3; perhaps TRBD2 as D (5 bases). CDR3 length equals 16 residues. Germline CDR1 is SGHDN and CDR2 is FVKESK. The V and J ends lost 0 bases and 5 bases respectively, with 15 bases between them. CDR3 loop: CASSQDIGLSIDTQYF. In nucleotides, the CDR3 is TGTGCCAGCAGCCAAGATATAGGACTTTCCATAGATACGCAGTATTTT.

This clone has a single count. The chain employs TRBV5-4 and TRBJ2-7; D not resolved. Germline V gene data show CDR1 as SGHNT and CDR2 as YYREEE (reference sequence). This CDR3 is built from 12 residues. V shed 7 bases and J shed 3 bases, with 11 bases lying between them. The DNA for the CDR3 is TGTGCCAGCGGGCCCTCCCTCTACGAGCAGTACTTC. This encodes CASGPSLYEQYF.

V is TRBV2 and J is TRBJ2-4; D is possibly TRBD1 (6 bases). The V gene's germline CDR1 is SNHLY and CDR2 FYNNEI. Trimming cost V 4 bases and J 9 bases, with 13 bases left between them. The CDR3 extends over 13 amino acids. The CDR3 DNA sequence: TGTGCCAGCAGTGGGACAGCTCGGGGCATTCAGTACTTC. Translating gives CASSGTARGIQYF.

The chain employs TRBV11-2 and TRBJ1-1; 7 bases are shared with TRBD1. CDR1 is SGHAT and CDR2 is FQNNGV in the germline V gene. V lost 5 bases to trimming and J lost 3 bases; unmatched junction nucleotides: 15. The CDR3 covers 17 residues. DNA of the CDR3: TGTGCCAGCAGCCCCTCCCTAGGGGGCGAACCCTACACTGAAGCTTTCTTT. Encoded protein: CASSPSLGGEPYTEAFF.

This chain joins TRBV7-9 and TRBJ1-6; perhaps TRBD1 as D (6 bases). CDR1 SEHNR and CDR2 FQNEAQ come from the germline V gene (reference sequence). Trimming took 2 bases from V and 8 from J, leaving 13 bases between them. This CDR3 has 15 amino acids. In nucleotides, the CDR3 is TGTGCCAGCAGCTTAAGCGCGGGGGCGGATTCACCCCTCCACTTT. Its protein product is CASSLSAGADSPLHF.

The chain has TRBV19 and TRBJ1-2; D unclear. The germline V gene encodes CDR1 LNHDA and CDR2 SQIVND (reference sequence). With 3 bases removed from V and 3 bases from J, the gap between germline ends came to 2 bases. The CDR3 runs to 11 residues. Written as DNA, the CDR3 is TGTGCCAGTAGTATCGACTATGGCTACACCTTC. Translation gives CASSIDYGYTF.

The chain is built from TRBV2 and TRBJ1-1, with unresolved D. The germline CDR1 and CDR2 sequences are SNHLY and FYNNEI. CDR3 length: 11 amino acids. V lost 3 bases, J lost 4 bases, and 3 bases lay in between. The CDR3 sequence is CASSDSTEAFF. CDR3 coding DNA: TGTGCCAGCAGTGACAGCACTGAAGCTTTCTTT.

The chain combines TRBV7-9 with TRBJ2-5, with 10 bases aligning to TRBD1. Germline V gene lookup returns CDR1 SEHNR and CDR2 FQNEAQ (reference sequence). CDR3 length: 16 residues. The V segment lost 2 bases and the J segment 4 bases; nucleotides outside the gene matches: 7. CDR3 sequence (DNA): TGTGCCAGCAGCTTAAGGGACAGGGGAATGGGAGAGACCCAGTACTTC. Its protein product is CASSLRDRGMGETQYF.

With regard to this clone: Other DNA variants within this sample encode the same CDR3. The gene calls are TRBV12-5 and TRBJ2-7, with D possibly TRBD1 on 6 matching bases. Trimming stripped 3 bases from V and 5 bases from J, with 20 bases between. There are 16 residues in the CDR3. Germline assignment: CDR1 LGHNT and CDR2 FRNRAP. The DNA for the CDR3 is TGTGCTAGTGGTTTAATCCTCGGACAGTGGAGGAACGAGCAGTACTTC. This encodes CASGLILGQWRNEQYF.

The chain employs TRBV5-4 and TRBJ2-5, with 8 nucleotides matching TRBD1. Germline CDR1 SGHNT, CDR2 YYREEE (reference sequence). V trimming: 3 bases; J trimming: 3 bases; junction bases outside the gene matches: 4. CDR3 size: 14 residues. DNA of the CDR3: TGTGCCAGCAGCTCTTTGACAGGGGAAGAGACCCAGTACTTC. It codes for CASSSLTGEETQYF. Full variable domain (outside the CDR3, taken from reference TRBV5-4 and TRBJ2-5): ETGVTQSPTHLIKTRGQQVTLRCSSQSGHNTVSWYQQALGQGPQFIFQYYREEENGRGNFPPRFSGLQFPNYSSELNVNALELDDSALYLCASSSLTGEETQYFGPGTRLLVL.

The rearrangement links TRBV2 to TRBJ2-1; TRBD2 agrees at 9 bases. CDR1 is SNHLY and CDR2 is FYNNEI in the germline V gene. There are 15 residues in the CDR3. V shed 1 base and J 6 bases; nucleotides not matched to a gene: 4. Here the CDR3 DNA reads TGTGCCAGCAGTGAAGGTCTAGCGGGGAGCAATGAGCAGTTCTTC. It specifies CASSEGLAGSNEQFF. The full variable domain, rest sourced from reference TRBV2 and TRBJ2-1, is EPEVTQTPSHQVTQMGQEVILRCVPISNHLYFYWYRQILGQKVEFLVSFYNNEISEKSEIFDDQFSVERPDGSNFTLKIRSTKLEDSAMYFCASSEGLAGSNEQFFGPGTRLTVL.

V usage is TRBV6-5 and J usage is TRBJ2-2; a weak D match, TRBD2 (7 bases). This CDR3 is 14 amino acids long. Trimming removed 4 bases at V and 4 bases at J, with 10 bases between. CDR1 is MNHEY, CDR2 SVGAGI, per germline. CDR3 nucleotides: TGTGCCAGCAGTTTCGGGGGGCTCACCGGGGAGCTGTTTTTT. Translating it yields CASSFGGLTGELFF.

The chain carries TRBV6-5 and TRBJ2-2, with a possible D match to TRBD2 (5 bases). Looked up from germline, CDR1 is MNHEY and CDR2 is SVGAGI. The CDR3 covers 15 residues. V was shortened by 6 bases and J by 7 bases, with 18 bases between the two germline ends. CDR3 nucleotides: TGTGCCAGCAGCCGACTGGGGAGAACGGGCGGGGAGCTGTTTTTT. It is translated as CASSRLGRTGGELFF.

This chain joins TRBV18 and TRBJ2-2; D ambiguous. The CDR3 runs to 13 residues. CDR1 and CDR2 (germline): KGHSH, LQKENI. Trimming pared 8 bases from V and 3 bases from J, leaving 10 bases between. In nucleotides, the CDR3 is TGTGCCAGCCGAGGCTCAGACACCGGGGAGCTGTTTTTT. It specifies CASRGSDTGELFF.

The CDR3 sequence: CASTGLAGEVQGTQYF. CDR3 nucleotides: TGTGCCAGCACGGGACTAGCGGGAGAGGTCCAGGGGACCCAGTACTTC. The chain combines TRBV7-9 with TRBJ2-5; 14 bases match TRBD2. Per the germline V gene, CDR1 is SEHNR and CDR2 is FQNEAQ (reference sequence). The J segment lost 7 bases and the V segment lost 7 bases, leaving 11 bases of the junction unmatched. The CDR3 covers 16 residues.

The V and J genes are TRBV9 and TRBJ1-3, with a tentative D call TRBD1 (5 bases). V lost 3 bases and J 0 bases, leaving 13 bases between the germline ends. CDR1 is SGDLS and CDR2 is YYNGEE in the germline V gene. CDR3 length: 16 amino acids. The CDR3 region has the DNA TGTGCCAGCAGCGCCGGGGGAGGGGTCTCTGGAAACACCATATATTTT. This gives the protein CASSAGGGVSGNTIYF.

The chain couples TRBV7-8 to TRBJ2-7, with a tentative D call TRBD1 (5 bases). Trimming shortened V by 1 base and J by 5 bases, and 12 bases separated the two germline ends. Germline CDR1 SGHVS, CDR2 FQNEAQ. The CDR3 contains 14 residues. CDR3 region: CASSLDGQGDEQYF. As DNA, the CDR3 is TGTGCCAGCAGCTTAGACGGGCAGGGCGACGAGCAGTACTTC.

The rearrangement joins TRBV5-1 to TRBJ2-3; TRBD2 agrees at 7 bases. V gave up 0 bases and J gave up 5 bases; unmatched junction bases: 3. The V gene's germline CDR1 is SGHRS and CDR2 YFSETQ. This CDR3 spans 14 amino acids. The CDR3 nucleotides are TGCGCCAGCAGCTTGGGGATAGCGGGAGATACGCAGTATTTT. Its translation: CASSLGIAGDTQYF.

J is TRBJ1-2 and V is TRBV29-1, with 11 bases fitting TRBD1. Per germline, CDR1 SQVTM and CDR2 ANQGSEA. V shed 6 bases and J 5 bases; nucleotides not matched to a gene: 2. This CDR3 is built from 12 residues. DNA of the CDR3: TGCAGCGTCGGGGACAGGGGGTATGGCTACACCTTC. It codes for CSVGDRGYGYTF.

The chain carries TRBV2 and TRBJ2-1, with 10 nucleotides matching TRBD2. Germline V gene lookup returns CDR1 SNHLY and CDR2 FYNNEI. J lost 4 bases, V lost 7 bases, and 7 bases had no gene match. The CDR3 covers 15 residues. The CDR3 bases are TGTGCCAGCACCAACCAGCGGGGGGGGTACAATGAGCAGTTCTTC. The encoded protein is CASTNQRGGYNEQFF.

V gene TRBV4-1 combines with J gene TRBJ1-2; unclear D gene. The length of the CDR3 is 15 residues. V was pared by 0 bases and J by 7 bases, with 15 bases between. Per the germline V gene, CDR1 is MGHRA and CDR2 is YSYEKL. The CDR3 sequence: CASSQEGPLGSGYTF. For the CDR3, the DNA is TGCGCCAGCAGCCAAGAAGGGCCGCTCGGGAGTGGCTACACCTTC.